One T cell receptor beta chain is described in this entry. Original data processing: Estimation of nucleated cell counts relied on the amplification of reference gene primers. Only in-frame clones appear in the TCRdb table, and some are missing; sequencing was by immunoSEQ multiplex PCR. V, J and clone size are those of that table, while D and trimming were read from the DNA. The sample lists 200,000 to 250,000 clones; 86% were seen once. These data belong to a study of blood T cell repertoires in COVID-19. Across the study: The cDNA or gDNA used as material had been derived from T cells, B-cell-depleted T cells, or PBMCs.

J gave up 6 bases and V 8 bases, and 4 bases lay outside the gene matches. The germline gives CDR1 KGHSH, CDR2 LQKENI. The length of the CDR3 is 14 residues. The sequence came from a man younger than 40 who had recovered from COVID-19. Source material: peripheral blood. The chain joins TRBV18 to TRBJ2-1; 13 nucleotides agree with TRBD2. The CDR3 is CASPTSGGANEQFF. In DNA, the CDR3 is TGTGCCAGCCCAACTAGCGGGGGGGCCAATGAGCAGTTCTTC.